The next 26 T cell receptor beta chains were all read from a single sample in a study of neoadjuvant anti-PD-1 for oral cavity cancer. Data came from immunoSEQ multiplex PCR; TCRdb stores just in-frame clones and leaves some out. The profile shows approximately 30,000 clones, 80% of them singletons. This sample's time point: after neoadjuvant nivolumab, at surgical resection. Specimen: PBMCs, collected after nivolumab (anti-PD-1) treatment. These receptors all come from a person aged 35 to 85 with oral cavity squamous cell carcinoma.

This sequence joins TRBV5-8 and TRBJ1-6, with D hard to call. The CDR3 is 16 residues long. Germline CDR1 and CDR2: SGHTS and YDEGEE. V lost 2 bases and J lost 8, with 17 bases in between. The CDR3 DNA reads TGTGCCAGCAGCTTATTCCGCGGGGAGACTGATTCACCCCTCCACTTT. Its translation is CASSLFRGETDSPLHF.

This chain connects TRBV18 to TRBJ1-4, with 8 bases matching TRBD1. The CDR3 contains 15 residues. The V segment lost 3 bases and the J segment 7 bases; nucleotides outside the gene matches: 7. Germline lookup yields CDR1 KGHSH and CDR2 LQKENI. CDR3 DNA: TGTGCCAGCTCACCTCCGGGACAGGCTAGTGAAAAACTGTTTTTT. This sequence encodes CASSPPGQASEKLFF. Together with reference TRBV18 and TRBJ1-4, the CDR3 gives the full variable domain: NAGVMQNPRHLVRRRGQEARLRCSPMKGHSHVYWYRQLPEEGLKFMVYLQKENIIDESGMPKERFSAEFPKEGPSILRIQQVVRGDSAAYFCASSPPGQASEKLFFGSGTQLSVL.

The rearrangement links TRBV19 to TRBJ2-3; D unclear. There are 11 residues in the CDR3. The germline gives CDR1 LNHDA, CDR2 SQIVND (reference sequence). Trimming took off 4 bases at V and 2 bases at J, with 1 base between the two ends. CDR3: CASSNTDTQYF. In nucleotides, the CDR3 is TGTGCCAGTAGTAACACAGATACGCAGTATTTT.

This clone was counted only a few times. This chain joins TRBV19 and TRBJ1-2; no definite D call. The CDR3 totals 15 residues. With 0 bases removed from V and 0 bases from J, the gap between germline ends came to 8 bases. Germline CDR1 LNHDA, CDR2 SQIVND (reference sequence). The CDR3 nucleotides are TGTGCCAGTAGTATAGATTACCAAGCTAACTATGGCTACACCTTC. This encodes CASSIDYQANYGYTF.

The count of this clone is one. The rearrangement links TRBV7-2 to TRBJ1-1; D is undetermined. This CDR3 contains 17 residues. Germline CDR1 SGHTA, CDR2 FQGNSA. The V end was cut by 5 bases, the J end by 3 bases, with 22 bases between. The CDR3 protein is CASSPSTTSSRYTEAFF. As DNA, the CDR3 is TGTGCCAGCAGCCCTTCGACAACTTCGTCCAGATACACTGAAGCTTTCTTT.

V usage is TRBV5-8 and J usage is TRBJ2-5, with D perhaps assigned TRBD1 or TRBD2 (5 bases each). Germline V gene data show CDR1 as SGHTS and CDR2 as YDEGEE. The CDR3 has 16 residues. With 4 bases removed from V and 2 bases from J, the gap between germline ends came to 18 bases. The CDR3 coding sequence is TGTGCCAGCAGCCCGGGACGGTCGACGGGACAAGAGACCCAGTACTTC. Its protein product is CASSPGRSTGQETQYF. Combining the CDR3 with reference TRBV5-8 and TRBJ2-5 gives the whole variable domain EAGVTQSPTHLIKTRGQQATLRCSPISGHTSVYWYQQALGLGLQFLLWYDEGEERNRGNFPPRFSGRQFPNYSSELNVNALELEDSALYLCASSPGRSTGQETQYFGPGTRLLVL.

This clone was counted once. The chain recombines TRBV2 with TRBJ1-5; TRBD1 matches at 9 bases. The CDR3 consists of 15 residues. The germline V gene has CDR1 SNHLY and CDR2 FYNNEI. V lost 2 bases and J lost 5; bases outside the gene matches: 4. CDR3 amino acids: CASSESTGGHQPQHF. The CDR3 DNA is TGTGCCAGCAGTGAAAGTACAGGGGGCCATCAGCCCCAGCATTTT.

This clone was seen only a few times. The chain recombines TRBV11-2 with TRBJ1-6; the D is unclear. V was clipped by 6 bases and J by 14 bases, with 20 bases between them. This CDR3 contains 14 residues. Germline values: CDR1 SGHAT, CDR2 FQNNGV. CDR3 bases: TGTGCCAGCAGGTCTCTGAGAGCCCCTTTGGCCCTCCACTTT. Translated, it gives CASRSLRAPLALHF.

J is TRBJ1-5 and V is TRBV7-2; D unresolved. The CDR3 is made up of 13 amino acids. Per the germline V gene, CDR1 is SGHTA and CDR2 is FQGNSA. Trimming shortened V by 1 base and J by 7 bases, and 8 bases separated the two germline ends. CDR3 in DNA: TGTGCCAGCAGCTTAGTGGAGGAGCAGCCCCAGCATTTT. It codes for CASSLVEEQPQHF.

V is TRBV7-9 and J is TRBJ1-2; the D gene is possibly TRBD1 (6 bases). V lost 4 bases, J lost 5 bases, and 26 bases lay in between. This CDR3 is 18 amino acids long. In germline, CDR1 is SEHNR, CDR2 FQNEAQ (reference sequence). The CDR3 loop reads CASSWMSIGGPNGYGYTF. The CDR3 coding sequence is TGTGCCAGCAGCTGGATGTCGATCGGGGGCCCCAATGGGTATGGCTACACCTTC.

The chain combines TRBV11-1 with TRBJ2-6; unclear D gene. Germline V gene data show CDR1 as SGHAT and CDR2 as FQDESV (reference sequence). The CDR3 loop spans 18 amino acids. The V end lost 3 bases, the J end lost 0 bases, and 15 bases lay between the germline ends. DNA of the CDR3: TGTGCCAGCAGCTTCTCGGCAGGTTCTCGCTCTGGGGCCAACGTCCTGACTTTC. Translating gives CASSFSAGSRSGANVLTF. Full variable domain (rest looked up from reference TRBV11-1 and TRBJ2-6): EAEVAQSPRYKITEKSQAVAFWCDPISGHATLYWYRQILGQGPELLVQFQDESVVDDSQLPKDRFSAERLKGVDSTLKIQPAELGDSAMYLCASSFSAGSRSGANVLTFGAGSRLTVL.

V and J are TRBV9 and TRBJ2-3, with 10 bases aligning to TRBD1. V gave up 0 bases and J gave up 1 base; unmatched junction bases: 8. Germline CDR1 is SGDLS and CDR2 is YYNGEE. The CDR3 is 18 amino acids. CDR3 in amino acids: CASSVGASGQGGTDTQYF. The CDR3 coding sequence is TGTGCCAGCAGCGTAGGAGCGAGCGGACAGGGGGGCACAGATACGCAGTATTTT. The variable domain in full, completed from reference TRBV9 and TRBJ2-3, reads DSGVTQTPKHLITATGQRVTLRCSPRSGDLSVYWYQQSLDQGLQFLIQYYNGEERAKGNILERFSAQQFPDLHSELNLSSLELGDSALYFCASSVGASGQGGTDTQYFGPGTRLTVL.

This chain uses TRBV7-3 with TRBJ1-5; tentatively, D is TRBD1 (6 bases). Between the trimmed V and J ends, which lost 7 bases and 6 bases, there was a span of 16 bases. The germline V gene encodes CDR1 SGHTA and CDR2 FQGTGA. The CDR3 length is 14 residues. CDR3 sequence reads: CASTFGGGSQPQHF. CDR3 nucleotide sequence: TGTGCCAGCACCTTTGGGGGCGGGAGTCAGCCCCAGCATTTT.

The chain uses TRBV6-5 and TRBJ1-5, with 7 bases aligning to TRBD1. The germline V gene has CDR1 MNHEY and CDR2 SVGAGI. The V and J ends lost 6 bases and 4 bases, in that order; junction bases with no gene match: 6. The CDR3 consists of 14 residues. The CDR3 here is CASRRTGRNQPQHF. The CDR3 nucleotides are TGTGCCAGCAGACGGACAGGCAGGAATCAGCCCCAGCATTTT.

This clone occurred once. The chain links TRBV18 to TRBJ1-6, with a possible D match to TRBD1 (6 bases). Trimming removed 3 bases at V and 5 bases at J, with 11 bases between. The CDR3 runs to 15 residues. Germline CDR1 KGHSH, CDR2 LQKENI. CDR3: CASSPRTDDNSPLHF. The CDR3 region has the DNA TGTGCCAGCTCACCGAGGACAGATGATAATTCACCCCTCCACTTT.

The chain links TRBV7-6 to TRBJ2-5; TRBD2 aligns across 7 bases. The J call may be mistaken, given a closer DNA end match to TRBJ2-7. CDR3 length equals 15 residues. CDR1 is SGHVS, CDR2 FNYEAQ, per germline. The CDR3 sequence: CASSSQSGGSYEQYF. The CDR3 DNA is TGTGCCAGCAGCTCCCAGTCGGGAGGTTCCTACGAGCAGTACTTC.

The chain links TRBV27 to TRBJ2-7, with 12 bases matching TRBD1. V gave up 6 bases and J gave up 4 bases; unmatched junction bases: 10. CDR1 MNHEY and CDR2 SMNVEV come from the germline V gene (reference sequence). CDR3 length: 16 amino acids. This chain's CDR3 is CASRASGQGAWYEQYF. CDR3 bases: TGTGCCAGCAGGGCGTCGGGACAGGGGGCTTGGTACGAGCAGTACTTC.

The J gene is TRBJ2-7, the V gene TRBV19; no clear D gene. The CDR3 runs 14 residues. The V and J ends lost 2 bases and 5 bases respectively, with 13 bases between them. The germline gives CDR1 LNHDA, CDR2 SQIVND (reference sequence). The CDR3 DNA follows: TGTGCCAGTAGTATATTAGGGCTCGGTAACGAGCAGTACTTC. Amino acids: CASSILGLGNEQYF.

The rearrangement uses TRBV4-3 and TRBJ1-2; D is ambiguous. This CDR3 spans 15 amino acids. CDR1 is LGHNA, CDR2 YSLEER, per germline. Trimming shortened V by 0 bases and J by 4 bases, and 12 bases separated the two germline ends. As DNA, the CDR3 is TGCGCCAGCAGCCAAGATCGGCCGGCCATCTATGGCTACACCTTC. It is translated as CASSQDRPAIYGYTF.

The CDR3 DNA sequence: TGCGCCAGCAGTGGCTACGAGCAGTACTTC. This sequence encodes CASSGYEQYF. The chain recombines TRBV23-1 with TRBJ2-7; the D is unclear. TRBV23-1 is an ORF; its function is uncertain. The CDR3 has 10 residues. V was cut by 5 bases and J by 3 bases, with 2 bases left in between.

This chain joins TRBV11-2 and TRBJ1-1; D is possibly TRBD1 (5 bases). Germline CDR1 reads SGHAT; CDR2 reads FQNNGV. The CDR3 has 14 residues. Trimming removed 2 bases at V and 1 base at J, with 8 bases between. The CDR3 DNA reads TGTGCCAGCAGCTTACCCGACAGGAACACTGAAGCTTTCTTT. Residues: CASSLPDRNTEAFF. Full variable domain (rest looked up from reference TRBV11-2 and TRBJ1-1): EAGVAQSPRYKIIEKRQSVAFWCNPISGHATLYWYQQILGQGPKLLIQFQNNGVVDDSQLPKDRFSAERLKGVDSTLKIQPAKLEDSAVYLCASSLPDRNTEAFFGQGTRLTVV.

The chain combines TRBV9 with TRBJ2-5; a weak D match, TRBD1 (6 bases). V dropped 3 bases and J dropped 3 bases, with 18 bases sitting between them. This CDR3 comprises 16 residues. The germline CDR1 and CDR2 sequences are SGDLS and YYNGEE. The chain's CDR3 is CASSAARARGEETQYF. CDR3 nucleotides: TGTGCCAGCAGCGCCGCCCGGGCCAGGGGAGAAGAGACCCAGTACTTC.

J is TRBJ2-2 and V is TRBV5-8; no clear D. V was clipped by 2 bases and J by 2 bases, with 13 bases between them. CDR3 size: 16 residues. CDR1 is SGHTS and CDR2 is YDEGEE in the germline V gene. The CDR3 sequence: CASSFIRHSNTGELFF. CDR3 bases: TGTGCCAGCAGCTTCATCCGACATAGTAACACCGGGGAGCTGTTTTTT.

This clone was counted only a few times. This rearrangement joins TRBV10-3 to TRBJ2-7; tentatively, D is TRBD1 (6 bases). Germline V gene lookup returns CDR1 ENHRY and CDR2 SYGVKD. The CDR3 has 13 amino acids. Trimming stripped 9 bases from V and 1 base from J, with 13 bases between. CDR3 bases: TGTGCCATGAGACCAGGGGATTCCTACGAGCAGTACTTC. Its protein product is CAMRPGDSYEQYF.

The J gene is TRBJ1-1, the V gene TRBV6-8; the match to TRBD1 covers 8 bases. This CDR3 is 18 amino acids long. Germline V gives CDR1 MNHGY, CDR2 SAAAGT. The J segment lost 8 bases and the V segment lost 8 bases, leaving 25 bases of the junction unmatched. In nucleotides, the CDR3 is TGTGCCAGCCTATTCCTTATTGAGACAGGGGTGGGGGACAGGGAAGCTTTCTTT. Translating it yields CASLFLIETGVGDREAFF.

The chain combines TRBV11-2 with TRBJ2-5; D may be TRBD2 (7 bases). The CDR3 has 13 residues. In germline, CDR1 is SGHAT, CDR2 FQNNGV. V shed 5 bases and J shed 5 bases, with 12 bases lying between them. CDR3 DNA: TGTGCCAGCAGCCCCGGGGGGCGGGAGACCCAGTACTTC. The encoded protein is CASSPGGRETQYF. The variable domain in full, completed from reference TRBV11-2 and TRBJ2-5, reads EAGVAQSPRYKIIEKRQSVAFWCNPISGHATLYWYQQILGQGPKLLIQFQNNGVVDDSQLPKDRFSAERLKGVDSTLKIQPAKLEDSAVYLCASSPGGRETQYFGPGTRLLVL.